This T cell receptor (beta chain) was recorded in a study of blood T cell repertoires in COVID-19. The CDR3 totals 13 residues. V lost 6 bases and J 7 bases, leaving 15 bases between the germline ends. Profiling relied on immunoSEQ multiplex PCR, and the TCRdb table lists in-frame clones only, not all of them. The top ten hold approximately 2% of the sample, which has about 440,000 clones, 70% to 90% seen once. The TCR sequence derives from a woman aged 18-35 years with acute COVID-19. The sample taken for sequencing was PBMCs or T cells enriched from blood (not recorded which). The genes are TRBV12-3 or TRBV12-4 and TRBJ1-2; D gene uncertain. The CDR3 DNA is TGTGCCAGCAGCACCCGGGAGAACCGTGGCTACACCTTC. It translates to CASSTRENRGYTF.